This T cell receptor (beta chain) was observed in a study of neurological immune-mediated disorders. This clonotype was observed many times. TCRdb re-derived calls from the 5' RACE reads in MiXCR, one entry per CDR3 protein. Of about 33,000 distinct CDR3 sequences in the sample, around an eighth were seen once. Time point of the sample: longitudinal time-point 2. The TCR was taken from a woman aged 40-49 years in good health. Sequences were obtained from PBMCs.

The CDR3 sequence is CATSDLRFPSNQPQHF. The CDR3 DNA is TGTGCCACCAGTGATTTAAGGTTCCCGAGCAATCAGCCCCAGCATTTT. J is TRBJ1-5 and V is TRBV24-1; D is unresolved. The CDR3 contains 16 residues. V lost 1 base and J lost 1, with 10 bases in between. The germline V gene encodes CDR1 KGHDR and CDR2 SFDVKD.